This passage covers 21 T cell receptor beta chains from one sample sequenced in a study of cytomegalovirus exposure and HLA in healthy donors. The PCR ran on 60 Vbeta and 13 Jbeta primers. Generated by immunoSEQ multiplex PCR, the TCRdb table keeps only in-frame clones and is missing some. Of roughly 150,000 clones listed, around three quarters are singletons. The sample consisted of PBMCs. The receptors shown here come from a woman in her forties in good health and CMV-seronegative.

The chain combines TRBV18 with TRBJ2-7; 16 bases map to TRBD2. This CDR3 spans 15 amino acids. Germline lookup yields CDR1 KGHSH and CDR2 LQKENI. V shed 3 bases, J shed 7 bases, and the junction held 3 bases outside the gene matches. The DNA for the CDR3 is TGTGCCAGCTCACCGGGACTAGCGGGAGGGAGTGAGCAGTACTTC. Translating gives CASSPGLAGGSEQYF.

The chain links TRBV28 to TRBJ2-7; a weak D match, TRBD2 (7 bases). V lost 6 bases to trimming and J lost 0 bases, with 15 bases between them. Looked up from germline, CDR1 is MDHEN and CDR2 is SYDVKM. CDR3 size: 15 residues. CDR3 region: CASRSGGLNSYEQYF. DNA for the CDR3: TGTGCCAGCAGGTCCGGGGGGCTAAACTCCTACGAGCAGTACTTC. Drawing the rest from reference TRBV28 and TRBJ2-7, the complete variable domain is DVKVTQSSRYLVKRTGEKVFLECVQDMDHENMFWYRQDPGLGLRLIYFSYDVKMKEKGDIPEGYSVSREKKERFSLILESASTNQTSMYLCASRSGGLNSYEQYFGPGTRLTVT.

V and J are TRBV30 and TRBJ1-1, with TRBD1 as a possible D gene (5 bases). V lost 1 base and J lost 4, with 22 bases in between. The CDR3 totals 17 residues. Per the germline V gene, CDR1 is GTSNPN and CDR2 is SVGIG (reference sequence). This chain's CDR3 is CAWSEGLGRTTITEAFF. In DNA form, the CDR3 reads TGTGCCTGGAGTGAAGGACTCGGGAGGACAACTATCACTGAAGCTTTCTTT.

A remark on this clone: Here the CDR3 omits its conserved ending phenylalanine or tryptophan, so a read error is the likely source. The V gene is TRBV7-2, the J gene TRBJ1-1; D might be TRBD1 (5 bases). V was cut by 11 bases and J by 7 bases, with 20 bases left in between. Looked up from germline, CDR1 is SGHTA and CDR2 is FQGNSA. The CDR3 covers 13 residues. Here the CDR3 reads CAPSRQAQGEAFL. The CDR3 DNA is TGTGCCCCATCGAGGCAGGCCCAGGGTGAAGCTTTCCTT.

The chain employs TRBV29-1 and TRBJ2-5, with 10 bases that match TRBD2. V shed 2 bases and J 5 bases; nucleotides not matched to a gene: 8. The CDR3 length is 15 residues. CDR1 SQVTM and CDR2 ANQGSEA come from the germline V gene. This CDR3 is CSVEWVSGRSETQYF. The CDR3, as DNA: TGCAGCGTTGAATGGGTTAGCGGGAGGTCGGAGACCCAGTACTTC.

The chain is built from TRBV5-6 and TRBJ2-2, with D possibly being TRBD2 (5 bases). Germline V gene lookup returns CDR1 SGHDT and CDR2 YYEEEE. Deletions cut 4 bases from V and 4 bases from J, with 8 bases between. The CDR3 covers 13 residues. CDR3 in DNA: TGTGCCAGCAGCCGTACTAGCACCGGGGAGCTGTTTTTT. Translating it yields CASSRTSTGELFF.

This clone was observed a handful of times. The V gene is TRBV5-4, the J gene TRBJ2-3; 10 nucleotides align to TRBD2. The CDR3 spans 16 residues. V dropped 4 bases and J dropped 7; count of bases not matched to a gene: 12. CDR1 is SGHNT, CDR2 YYREEE, per germline (reference sequence). CDR3 loop: CASSPTRTSGDNTQYF. The DNA of the CDR3 is TGTGCCAGCAGCCCCACACGGACTAGCGGAGACAATACGCAGTATTTT.

The chain combines TRBV11-2 with TRBJ1-1; the match to TRBD1 covers 8 bases. Germline V lookup: CDR1 SGHAT, CDR2 FQNNGV. The CDR3 covers 14 residues. The V segment lost 5 bases and the J segment 4 bases; nucleotides outside the gene matches: 6. The CDR3 loop reads CASSGGTGGTEAFF. The DNA for the CDR3 is TGTGCCAGCAGCGGAGGGACAGGCGGCACTGAAGCTTTCTTT. Filled out from reference TRBV11-2 and TRBJ1-1, the complete variable domain reads EAGVAQSPRYKIIEKRQSVAFWCNPISGHATLYWYQQILGQGPKLLIQFQNNGVVDDSQLPKDRFSAERLKGVDSTLKIQPAKLEDSAVYLCASSGGTGGTEAFFGQGTRLTVV.

This chain links TRBV18 with TRBJ2-7; D gene ambiguous. The CDR3 has 12 amino acids. CDR1 is KGHSH, CDR2 LQKENI, per germline. V was cut by 1 base and J by 7 bases, with 8 bases left in between. The CDR3 protein is CASSPRHEEQYF. CDR3 sequence (DNA): TGTGCCAGCTCACCACGGCACGAAGAGCAGTACTTC.

The rearrangement joins TRBV11-1 to TRBJ2-1; 13 bases map to TRBD2. The length of the CDR3 is 19 residues. In germline, CDR1 is SGHAT, CDR2 FQDESV (reference sequence). Losses at the gene ends were 5 bases for V and 0 bases for J; bases not matched to a gene: 10. The CDR3 nucleotides read TGTGCCAGCAGCCCCTGGACTAGCGGGGGTAGCAGCTCCTACAATGAGCAGTTCTTC. Translated, it gives CASSPWTSGGSSSYNEQFF.

The chain is built from TRBV28 and TRBJ1-1, with 7 bases aligning to TRBD1. The germline CDR1 and CDR2 sequences are MDHEN and SYDVKM. Losses at the gene ends were 4 bases for V and 1 base for J; bases not matched to a gene: 3. CDR3 length: 14 residues. The CDR3 sequence is CASSSRTGNTEAFF. The DNA of the CDR3 is TGTGCCAGCAGTTCCCGGACAGGGAACACTGAAGCTTTCTTT.

The V call is TRBV7-2, the J call TRBJ2-1; 11 bases are a match to TRBD2. The CDR3 consists of 15 residues. J gave up 7 bases and V 6 bases, and 8 bases lay outside the gene matches. Germline V CDR1 and CDR2: SGHTA, FQGNSA. This chain's CDR3 is CASSLSGRAGNEQFF. CDR3 nucleotides: TGTGCCAGCAGTCTTAGCGGGAGGGCCGGGAATGAGCAGTTCTTC.

This chain joins TRBV5-1 and TRBJ2-3, with TRBD1 as a possible D gene (6 bases). The CDR3 is made up of 14 amino acids. Trimming took 0 bases from V and 6 from J, leaving 11 bases between them. Germline V lookup: CDR1 SGHRS, CDR2 YFSETQ. Here the CDR3 reads CASSLAGQGDTQYF. The DNA for the CDR3 is TGCGCCAGCAGCTTGGCCGGCCAGGGGGATACGCAGTATTTT.

The chain employs TRBV15 and TRBJ1-1; weak D call: TRBD1 (5 bases). Germline lookup yields CDR1 LNHNV and CDR2 YYDKDF (reference sequence). The CDR3 spans 15 residues. Trimming pared 3 bases from V and 2 bases from J, leaving 13 bases between. The CDR3 DNA reads TGTGCCACCAGCAGCGATGTAGGGGTAAACACTGAAGCTTTCTTT. The encoded protein is CATSSDVGVNTEAFF. Together with reference TRBV15 and TRBJ1-1, the CDR3 gives the full variable domain: DAMVIQNPRYQVTQFGKPVTLSCSQTLNHNVMYWYQQKSSQAPKLLFHYYDKDFNNEADTPDNFQSRRPNTSFCFLDIRSPGLGDTAMYLCATSSDVGVNTEAFFGQGTRLTVV.

The chain is built from TRBV4-1 and TRBJ2-2, with D possibly matching TRBD1 (6 bases). The CDR3 spans 13 residues. The germline gives CDR1 MGHRA, CDR2 YSYEKL. The V and J ends lost 4 bases and 5 bases respectively, with 8 bases between them. The chain's CDR3 is CASSPDRTGELFF. CDR3 bases: TGCGCCAGCAGCCCCGACAGGACCGGGGAGCTGTTTTTT.

This chain uses TRBV13 with TRBJ1-3, with 7 bases lining up with TRBD1. CDR3 length: 17 residues. Per the germline V gene, CDR1 is PRHDT and CDR2 is FYEKMQ (reference sequence). V shed 5 bases and J 2 bases; nucleotides not matched to a gene: 12. The CDR3 loop reads CASSRSGGLRTGNTIYF. In DNA, the CDR3 is TGTGCCAGCAGCCGATCAGGGGGGCTTAGGACTGGAAACACCATATATTTT. Together with reference TRBV13 and TRBJ1-3, the CDR3 gives the full variable domain: AAGVIQSPRHLIKEKRETATLKCYPIPRHDTVYWYQQGPGQDPQFLISFYEKMQSDKGSIPDRFSAQQFSDYHSELNMSSLELGDSALYFCASSRSGGLRTGNTIYFGEGSWLTVV.

The chain has TRBV12-5 and TRBJ2-3; 13 bases match TRBD2. V was pared by 5 bases and J by 5 bases, with 4 bases of the junction left unmatched. CDR1 is LGHNT, CDR2 FRNRAP, per germline. This CDR3 has 15 residues. CDR3 residues: CASGPGLAGEDTQYF. In DNA form, the CDR3 reads TGTGCTAGTGGTCCTGGACTAGCGGGAGAAGATACGCAGTATTTT.

V usage is TRBV30 and J usage is TRBJ1-5, with 8 bases identical to TRBD1. Germline loops: CDR1 GTSNPN, CDR2 SVGIG (reference sequence). V trimming: 2 bases; J trimming: 7 bases; junction bases outside the gene matches: 4. This CDR3 contains 13 residues. CDR3 sequence: CAWSSRGPQPQHF. The CDR3 DNA reads as TGTGCCTGGAGTTCCAGGGGGCCACAGCCCCAGCATTTT.

The sample holds a few counts of this clone. This rearrangement joins TRBV5-6 to TRBJ2-5; 9 bases fit TRBD1. CDR1 SGHDT and CDR2 YYEEEE come from the germline V gene. The CDR3 is made up of 16 amino acids. V lost 0 bases to trimming and J lost 2 bases; unmatched junction nucleotides: 5. CDR3 DNA: TGTGCCAGCAGCTTGGCGGGGACAGGGCTGCAAGAGACCCAGTACTTC. Its protein product is CASSLAGTGLQETQYF.

The CDR3 nucleotides are TGTGCCAGCAGCTTGGGGAGTCCTGGGGCCAACGTCCTGACTTTC. It yields the protein CASSLGSPGANVLTF. The chain couples TRBV7-9 to TRBJ2-6; weak D call: TRBD2 (5 bases). The CDR3 sequence is 15 residues long. Germline-derived CDR1 and CDR2 are SEHNR and FQNEAQ (reference sequence). V lost 3 bases and J lost 2, with 8 bases in between.

The CDR3 is CASSPLAGSSYNEQFF. In DNA, the CDR3 is TGTGCCAGCAGCCCCCTAGCGGGGTCCTCCTACAATGAGCAGTTCTTC. This chain joins TRBV7-8 and TRBJ2-1; 9 nucleotides agree with TRBD2. Germline trimming cut 5 bases from V and 0 bases from J; bases unmatched to any gene: 5. Germline V gene sequence: CDR1 SGHVS, CDR2 FQNEAQ. CDR3 length: 16 amino acids.